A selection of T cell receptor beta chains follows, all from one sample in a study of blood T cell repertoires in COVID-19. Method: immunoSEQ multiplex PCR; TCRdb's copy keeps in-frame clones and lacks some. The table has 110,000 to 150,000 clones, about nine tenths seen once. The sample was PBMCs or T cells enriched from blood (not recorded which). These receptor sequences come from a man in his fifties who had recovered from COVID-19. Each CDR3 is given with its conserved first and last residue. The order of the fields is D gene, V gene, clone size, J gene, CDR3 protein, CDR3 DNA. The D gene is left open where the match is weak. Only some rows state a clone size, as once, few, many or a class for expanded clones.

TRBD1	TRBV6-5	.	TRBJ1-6	CASSGTGGNNSPLHF	TGTGCCAGCAGCGGGACAGGGGGCAATAATTCACCCCTCCACTTT
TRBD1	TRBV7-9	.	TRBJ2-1	CASSQQRDRAYNEQFF	TGTGCCAGCAGCCAACAACGGGACAGGGCCTACAATGAGCAGTTCTTC
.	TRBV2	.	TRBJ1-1	CASSYRNTEAFF	TGTGCCAGCAGTTACAGGAACACTGAAGCTTTCTTT
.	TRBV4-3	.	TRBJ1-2	CASSLLPGRREDYGYTF	TGCGCCAGCAGCCTCTTGCCCGGAAGGCGGGAGGACTATGGCTACACCTTC
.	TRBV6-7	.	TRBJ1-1	CASSKSLEAFF	TGTGCCAGCAGTAAGAGCCTTGAAGCTTTCTTT
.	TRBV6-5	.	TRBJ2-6	CASRSFGANVLTF	TGTGCCAGCAGGTCGTTCGGGGCCAACGTCCTGACTTTC
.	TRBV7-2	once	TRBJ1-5	CASREGTLGGQPQHF	TGTGCCAGCAGAGAGGGCACCCTAGGGGGTCAGCCCCAGCATTTT
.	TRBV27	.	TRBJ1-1	CASSRGKNTEAFF	TGTGCCAGCAGTCGCGGGAAGAACACTGAAGCTTTCTTT
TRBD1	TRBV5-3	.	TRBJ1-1	CARSLDSGDRTEAFF	TGTGCCAGAAGCTTGGACTCAGGGGACAGGACTGAAGCTTTCTTT
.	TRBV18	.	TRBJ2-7	CASSPRGQNHEQYF	TGTGCCAGCTCACCGCGGGGACAGAACCACGAGCAGTACTTC
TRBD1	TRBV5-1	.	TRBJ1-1	CASSFRTGGWATEAFF	TGCGCCAGCAGCTTCCGGACAGGGGGCTGGGCCACTGAAGCTTTCTTT
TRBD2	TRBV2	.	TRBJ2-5	CAGSYSGAQETQYF	TGTGCCGGATCCTATAGCGGGGCCCAAGAGACCCAGTACTTC
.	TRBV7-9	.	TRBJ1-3	CASSTGRRSGNTIYF	TGTGCCAGCAGCACGGGTCGTCGGTCTGGAAACACCATATATTTT
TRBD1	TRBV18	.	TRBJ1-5	CASSPGQATNQPQHF	TGTGCCAGCTCACCGGGACAGGCGACAAATCAGCCCCAGCATTTT
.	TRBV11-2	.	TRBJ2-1	CASSFGLQVMFDNEQFF	TGTGCCAGCAGCTTTGGCCTCCAGGTGATGTTTGACAATGAGCAGTTCTTC
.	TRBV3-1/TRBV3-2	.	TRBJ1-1	CASIPGGTEAFF	TGTGCCAGCATCCCCGGGGGCACTGAAGCTTTCTTT
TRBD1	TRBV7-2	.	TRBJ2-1	CASSFAGGPNEQFF	TGTGCCAGCAGCTTCGCAGGGGGTCCCAATGAGCAGTTCTTC
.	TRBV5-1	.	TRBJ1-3	CASSASGIHTIYF	TGCGCCAGCAGCGCCTCAGGAATACACACCATATATTTT
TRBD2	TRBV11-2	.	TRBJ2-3	CASSLGLILAGRSTDTQYF	TGTGCCAGCAGCTTAGGTCTGATTCTAGCGGGGCGCAGCACAGATACGCAGTATTTT
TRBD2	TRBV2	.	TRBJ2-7	CASSEGHSGGLYEQYF	TGTGCCAGCAGTGAAGGGCATAGCGGGGGTCTCTACGAGCAGTACTTC
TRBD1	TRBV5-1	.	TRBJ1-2	CASSPRPGQKIYGYTF	TGCGCCAGCAGCCCAAGGCCGGGACAGAAAATATATGGCTACACCTTC
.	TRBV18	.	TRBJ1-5	CASSPVGTGSSNQPQHF	TGTGCCAGCTCACCTGTCGGAACGGGGTCAAGCAATCAGCCCCAGCATTTT
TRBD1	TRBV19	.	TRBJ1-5	CASSTTGPNQPQHF	TGTGCCAGTAGTACGACAGGGCCTAATCAGCCCCAGCATTTT
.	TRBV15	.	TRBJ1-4	CATSSRGYVEKLFF	TGTGCCACCAGCAGTAGGGGTTACGTTGAAAAACTGTTTTTT
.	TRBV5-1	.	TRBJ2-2	CASSLWGQNTGELFF	TGCGCCAGCAGCTTGTGGGGACAGAACACCGGGGAGCTGTTTTTT
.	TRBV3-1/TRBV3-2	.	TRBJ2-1	CASSHPSLSYNEQFF	TGTGCCAGCAGCCATCCGTCACTGTCGTACAATGAGCAGTTCTTC
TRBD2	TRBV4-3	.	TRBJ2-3	CASSQRLAGGTFADTQYF	TGCGCCAGCAGCCAACGACTAGCGGGAGGTACCTTTGCAGATACGCAGTATTTT
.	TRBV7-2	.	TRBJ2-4	CASSLGWRGKLAKNIQYF	TGTGCCAGCAGCTTAGGGTGGAGAGGGAAATTAGCCAAAAACATTCAGTACTTC
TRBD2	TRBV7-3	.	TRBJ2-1	CASSLKGTSGGSLTDEQFF	TGTGCCAGCAGCTTAAAAGGGACTAGCGGGGGATCTTTAACGGATGAGCAGTTCTTC
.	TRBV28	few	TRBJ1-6	CASYPEGRMGWVLHF	TGTGCCTCTTACCCTGAGGGCAGAATGGGTTGGGTCCTCCACTTT
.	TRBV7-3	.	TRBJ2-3	CASSEQMAGIDTQYF	TGTGCCAGCAGCGAGCAAATGGCAGGGATAGATACGCAGTATTTT
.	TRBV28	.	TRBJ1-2	CASSLFRGGGTTNYGYTF	TGTGCCAGCAGTTTATTTCGGGGGGGCGGAACTACTAACTATGGCTACACCTTC
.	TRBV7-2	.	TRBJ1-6	CASRNLQGNPYSPLHF	TGTGCCAGCAGAAATCTCCAGGGGAATCCCTATTCACCCCTCCACTTT
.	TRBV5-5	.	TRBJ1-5	CASSPGEYSNQPQHF	TGTGCCAGCAGCCCGGGAGAATATAGCAATCAGCCCCAGCATTTT
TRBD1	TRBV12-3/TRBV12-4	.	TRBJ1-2	CASSLQGDYGYTF	TGTGCCAGCAGTTTACAGGGGGACTATGGCTACACCTTC
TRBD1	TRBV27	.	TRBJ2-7	CASSIYNRGSYEQYF	TGTGCCAGCAGTATCTACAACAGGGGCTCCTACGAGCAGTACTTC
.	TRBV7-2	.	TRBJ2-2	CASSLASGTGELFF	TGTGCCAGCAGCTTAGCGTCCGGCACCGGGGAGCTGTTTTTT
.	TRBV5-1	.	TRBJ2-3	CASTGGRGTDTQYF	TGCGCCAGCACAGGGGGGCGGGGCACAGATACGCAGTATTTT
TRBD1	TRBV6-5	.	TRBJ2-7	CASSRDRNSYEQYF	TGTGCCAGCAGCCGGGACAGAAACTCCTACGAGCAGTACTTC
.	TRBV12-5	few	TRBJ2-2	CASGGDLGSPGELFF	TGTGCTAGTGGTGGAGACCTCGGTTCCCCCGGGGAGCTGTTTTTT
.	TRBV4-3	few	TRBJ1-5	CASSQDYIREGPQHF	TGCGCCAGCAGCCAAGACTACATCCGGGAAGGTCCCCAGCATTTT
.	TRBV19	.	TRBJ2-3	CASLPSVTSTDTQYF	TGTGCCAGCCTACCTAGCGTAACAAGCACAGATACGCAGTATTTT
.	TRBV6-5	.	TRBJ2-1	CASSLEREQFF	TGTGCCAGCAGTCTAGAGCGGGAGCAGTTCTTC
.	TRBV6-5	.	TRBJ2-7	CASSIQGDYEQYF	TGTGCCAGCAGTATACAGGGTGACTACGAGCAGTACTTC
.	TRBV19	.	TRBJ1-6	CASSGLGSPLHF	TGTGCCAGTAGTGGACTGGGGTCACCCCTCCACTTT
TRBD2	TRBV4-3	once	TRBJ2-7	CASSQGTSGTYEQYF	TGCGCCAGCAGCCAAGGCACTAGCGGGACTTACGAGCAGTACTTC
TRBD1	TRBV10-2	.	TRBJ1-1	CASSWDSTAEAFF	TGCGCCAGCAGTTGGGACAGCACCGCTGAAGCTTTCTTT
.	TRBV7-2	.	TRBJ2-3	CASSLIRGREDTQYF	TGTGCCAGCAGCTTAATTCGAGGGAGAGAAGATACGCAGTATTTT
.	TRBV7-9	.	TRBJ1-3	CAPGEGSGNTIYF	TGTGCCCCCGGGGAGGGGTCTGGAAACACCATATATTTT
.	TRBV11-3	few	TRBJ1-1	CASSWSGRTEAFF	TGTGCCAGCAGCTGGTCTGGGAGGACTGAAGCTTTCTTT
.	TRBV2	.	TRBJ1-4	CASSEARARGLKLFF	TGTGCCAGCAGTGAAGCGAGGGCACGGGGGTTAAAACTGTTTTTT
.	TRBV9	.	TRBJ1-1	CASSTQGTEAFF	TGTGCCAGCAGCACACAGGGCACTGAAGCTTTCTTT
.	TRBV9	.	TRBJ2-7	CTSSARGTAEKEQYF	TGTACCAGCAGCGCCCGCGGGACCGCAGAAAAAGAGCAGTACTTC
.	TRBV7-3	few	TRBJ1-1	CASSLGGPGTEAFF	TGTGCCAGCAGCTTAGGGGGCCCCGGCACTGAAGCTTTCTTT
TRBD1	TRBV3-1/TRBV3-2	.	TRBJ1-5	CASSRTGVVGQPQHF	TGTGCCAGCAGCCGGACAGGGGTTGTTGGTCAGCCCCAGCATTTT
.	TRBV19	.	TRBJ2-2	CASLGGNTGELFF	TGTGCCAGTTTGGGGGGAAACACCGGGGAGCTGTTTTTT
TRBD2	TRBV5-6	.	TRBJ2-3	CASSLGLAGGDTQYF	TGTGCCAGCAGCCTAGGACTAGCGGGAGGAGATACGCAGTATTTT
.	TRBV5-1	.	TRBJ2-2	CASSSGGLNTGELFF	TGCGCCAGCAGCTCAGGAGGGTTGAACACCGGGGAGCTGTTTTTT
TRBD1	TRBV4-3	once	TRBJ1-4	CASSQQQGAFNEKLFF	TGCGCCAGCAGCCAACAACAGGGGGCGTTTAATGAAAAACTGTTTTTT
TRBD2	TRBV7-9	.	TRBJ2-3	CASSARLAGGDTQYF	TGTGCCAGCAGCGCCCGGCTAGCGGGAGGGGATACGCAGTATTTT